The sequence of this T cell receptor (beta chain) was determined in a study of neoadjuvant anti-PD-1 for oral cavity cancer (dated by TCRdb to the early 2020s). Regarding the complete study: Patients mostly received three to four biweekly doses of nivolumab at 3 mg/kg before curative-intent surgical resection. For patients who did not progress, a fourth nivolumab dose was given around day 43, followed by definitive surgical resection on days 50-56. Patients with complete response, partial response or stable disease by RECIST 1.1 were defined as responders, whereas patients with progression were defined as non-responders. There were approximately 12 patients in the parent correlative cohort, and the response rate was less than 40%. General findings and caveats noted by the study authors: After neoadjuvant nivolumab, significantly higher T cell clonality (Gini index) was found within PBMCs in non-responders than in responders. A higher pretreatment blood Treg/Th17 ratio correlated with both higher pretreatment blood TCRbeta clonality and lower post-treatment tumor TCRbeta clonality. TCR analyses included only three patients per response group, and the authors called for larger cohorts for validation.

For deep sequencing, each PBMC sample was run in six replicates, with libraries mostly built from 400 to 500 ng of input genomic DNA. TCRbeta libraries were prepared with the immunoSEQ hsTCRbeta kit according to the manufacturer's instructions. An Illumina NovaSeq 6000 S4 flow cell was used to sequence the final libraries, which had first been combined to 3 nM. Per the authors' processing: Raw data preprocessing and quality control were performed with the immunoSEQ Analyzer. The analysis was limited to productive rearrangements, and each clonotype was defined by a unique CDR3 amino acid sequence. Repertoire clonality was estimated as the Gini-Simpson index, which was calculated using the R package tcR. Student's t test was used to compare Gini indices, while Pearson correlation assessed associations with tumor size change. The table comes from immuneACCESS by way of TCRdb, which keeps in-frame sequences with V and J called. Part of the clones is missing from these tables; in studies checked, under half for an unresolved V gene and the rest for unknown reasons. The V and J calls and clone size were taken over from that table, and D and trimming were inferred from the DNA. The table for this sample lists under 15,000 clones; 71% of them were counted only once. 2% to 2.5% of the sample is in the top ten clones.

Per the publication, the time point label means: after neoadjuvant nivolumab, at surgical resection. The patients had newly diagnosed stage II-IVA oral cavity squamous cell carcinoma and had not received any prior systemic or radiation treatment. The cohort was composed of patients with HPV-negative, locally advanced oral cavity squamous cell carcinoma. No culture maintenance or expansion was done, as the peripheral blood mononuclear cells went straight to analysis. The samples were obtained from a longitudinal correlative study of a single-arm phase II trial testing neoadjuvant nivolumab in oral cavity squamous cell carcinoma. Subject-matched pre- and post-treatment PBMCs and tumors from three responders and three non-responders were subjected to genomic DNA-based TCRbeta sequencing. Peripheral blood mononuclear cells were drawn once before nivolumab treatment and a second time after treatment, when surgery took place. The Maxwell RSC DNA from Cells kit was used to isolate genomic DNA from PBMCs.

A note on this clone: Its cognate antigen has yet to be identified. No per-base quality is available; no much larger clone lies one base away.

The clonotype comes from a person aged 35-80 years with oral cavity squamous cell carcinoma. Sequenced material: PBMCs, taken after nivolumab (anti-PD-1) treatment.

The nucleotide sequence is TGTGCCAGCAGCGAACCCGGGACAGGGAACACTGAAGCTTTCTTT. Translation gives CASSEPGTGNTEAFF. The rearrangement combines TRBV9 with TRBJ1-1, with 8 middle bases fitting TRBD1. CDR1 SGDLS and CDR2 YYNGEE were looked up in the germline V gene. From the cysteine through the phenylalanine, the CDR3 covers 15 amino acids. Here the CDR3 DNA is all that survives: 45 bases in frame from base 1. Here V drops 3 bases and J drops 1 base, and the junction holds 5 bases not matched to any gene.